This T cell receptor beta chain is drawn from a study of blood T cell repertoires in COVID-19. CDR1 and CDR2 from the germline V gene are GTSNPN and SVGIG (reference sequence). CDR3 length: 15 amino acids. Trimming removed 2 bases at V and 4 bases at J, with 17 bases between. Data came from immunoSEQ multiplex PCR; TCRdb stores just in-frame clones and leaves some out. This sample carries some 190,000 clones, around 86% of them seen once, and the ten largest clones take 4.5% to 6.5%. This TCR was recovered from a man in his forties or fifties with acute COVID-19. The rearrangement links TRBV30 to TRBJ1-2; possibly TRBD1 for D (5 bases). The material sequenced was PBMCs or T cells enriched from blood (not recorded which). The CDR3: CAWSTDRKIAYGYTF. CDR3 in DNA: TGTGCCTGGAGTACCGACAGAAAAATAGCCTATGGCTACACCTTC.